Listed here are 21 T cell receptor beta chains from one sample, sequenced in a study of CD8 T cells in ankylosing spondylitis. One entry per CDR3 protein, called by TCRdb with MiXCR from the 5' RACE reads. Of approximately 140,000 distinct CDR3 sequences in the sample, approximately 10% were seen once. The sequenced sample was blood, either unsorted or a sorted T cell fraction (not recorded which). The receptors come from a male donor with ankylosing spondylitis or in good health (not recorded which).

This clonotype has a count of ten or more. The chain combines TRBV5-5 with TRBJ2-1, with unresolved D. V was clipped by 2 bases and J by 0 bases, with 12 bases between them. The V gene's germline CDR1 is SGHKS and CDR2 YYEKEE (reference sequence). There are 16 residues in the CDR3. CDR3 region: CASSFKRLSSYNEQFF. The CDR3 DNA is TGTGCCAGCAGCTTTAAGCGCCTCAGCTCCTACAATGAGCAGTTCTTC.

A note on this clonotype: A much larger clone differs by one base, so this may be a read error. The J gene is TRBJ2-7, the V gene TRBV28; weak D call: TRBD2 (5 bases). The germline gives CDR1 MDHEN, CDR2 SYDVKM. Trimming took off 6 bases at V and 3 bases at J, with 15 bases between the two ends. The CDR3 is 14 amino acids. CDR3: CASSPQSDYYEQYF. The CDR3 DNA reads TGTGCCAGCAGCCCCCAGAGCGACTACTACGAGCAGTACTTC.

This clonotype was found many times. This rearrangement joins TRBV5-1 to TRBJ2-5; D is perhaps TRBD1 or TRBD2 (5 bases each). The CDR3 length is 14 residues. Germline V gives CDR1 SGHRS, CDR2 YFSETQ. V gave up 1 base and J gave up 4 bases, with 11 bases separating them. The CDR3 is CASSLSGLRETQYF. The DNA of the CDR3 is TGCGCCAGCAGCTTGTCGGGGCTTCGAGAGACCCAGTACTTC.

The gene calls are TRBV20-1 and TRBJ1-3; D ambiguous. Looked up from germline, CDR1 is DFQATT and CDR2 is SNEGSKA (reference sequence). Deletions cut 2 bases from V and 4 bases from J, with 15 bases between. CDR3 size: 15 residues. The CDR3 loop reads CSARLGPGLGNTIYF. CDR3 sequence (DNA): TGCAGTGCTAGACTTGGGCCGGGATTGGGAAACACCATATATTTT.

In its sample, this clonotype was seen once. The CDR3 loop is CASSNRGLSTGELFF. Here the CDR3 DNA reads TGCGCCAGCAGTAACAGGGGGCTGAGCACCGGGGAGCTGTTTTTT. The genes are TRBV5-1 and TRBJ2-2; TRBD1 matches 9 bases. CDR3 length: 15 residues. The germline V gene encodes CDR1 SGHRS and CDR2 YFSETQ. V lost 5 bases to trimming and J lost 4 bases; unmatched junction nucleotides: 6.

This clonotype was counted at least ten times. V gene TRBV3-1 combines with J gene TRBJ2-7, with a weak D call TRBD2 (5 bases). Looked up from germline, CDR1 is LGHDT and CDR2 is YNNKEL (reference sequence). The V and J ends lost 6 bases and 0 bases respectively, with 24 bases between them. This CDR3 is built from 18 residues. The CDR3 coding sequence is TGTGCCAGCAGTCATTATGGGCCCACACAGAGGGACTCCTACGAGCAGTACTTC. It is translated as CASSHYGPTQRDSYEQYF.

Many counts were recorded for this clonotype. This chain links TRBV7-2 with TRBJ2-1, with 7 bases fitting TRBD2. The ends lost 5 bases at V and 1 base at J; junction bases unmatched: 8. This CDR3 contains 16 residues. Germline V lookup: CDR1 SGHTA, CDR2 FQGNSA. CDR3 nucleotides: TGTGCCAGCAGCCCCAGATCGGGAGGTTCCTACAATGAGCAGTTCTTC. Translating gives CASSPRSGGSYNEQFF.

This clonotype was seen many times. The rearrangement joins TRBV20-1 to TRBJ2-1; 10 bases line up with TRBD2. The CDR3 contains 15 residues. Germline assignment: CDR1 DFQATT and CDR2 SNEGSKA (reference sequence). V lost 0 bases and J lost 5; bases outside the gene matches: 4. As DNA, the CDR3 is TGCAGTGCTAGAGACCTAGCGGGAGCGAACAATGAGCAGTTCTTC. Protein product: CSARDLAGANNEQFF.

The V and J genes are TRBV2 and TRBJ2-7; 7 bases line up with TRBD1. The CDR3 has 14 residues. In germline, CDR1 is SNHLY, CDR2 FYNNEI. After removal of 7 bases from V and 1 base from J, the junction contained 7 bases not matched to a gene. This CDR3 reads CASTSWDRSYEQYF. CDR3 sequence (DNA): TGTGCCAGCACCTCATGGGACAGATCCTACGAGCAGTACTTC.

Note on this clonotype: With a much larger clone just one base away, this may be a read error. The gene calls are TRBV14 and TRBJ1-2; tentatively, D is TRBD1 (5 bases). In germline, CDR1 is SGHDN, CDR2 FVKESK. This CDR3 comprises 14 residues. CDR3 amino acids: CASSQGQQTYGDTF. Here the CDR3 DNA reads TGTGCCAGCAGCCAAGGACAGCAGACCTATGGCGACACCTTC.

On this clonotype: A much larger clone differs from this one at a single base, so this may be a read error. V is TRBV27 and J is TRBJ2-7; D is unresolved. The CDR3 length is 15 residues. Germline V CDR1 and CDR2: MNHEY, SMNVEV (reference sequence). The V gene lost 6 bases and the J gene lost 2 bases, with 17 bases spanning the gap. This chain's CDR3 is CASRPFGVLAYEQYF. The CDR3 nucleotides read TGTGCCAGCAGACCATTTGGAGTCCTAGCCTACGAGCAGTACTTC.

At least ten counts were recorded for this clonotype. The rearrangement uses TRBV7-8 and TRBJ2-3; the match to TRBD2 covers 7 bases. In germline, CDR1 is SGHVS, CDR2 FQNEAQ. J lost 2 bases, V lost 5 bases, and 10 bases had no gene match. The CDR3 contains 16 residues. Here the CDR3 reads CASSDTGLAATDTQYF. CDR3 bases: TGTGCCAGCAGCGATACGGGGCTAGCGGCCACAGATACGCAGTATTTT.

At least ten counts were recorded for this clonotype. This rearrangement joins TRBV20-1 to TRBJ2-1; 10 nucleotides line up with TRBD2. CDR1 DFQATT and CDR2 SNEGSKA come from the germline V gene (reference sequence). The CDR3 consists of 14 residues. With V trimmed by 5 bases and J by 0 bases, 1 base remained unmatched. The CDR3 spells CSAGTSVSYNEQFF. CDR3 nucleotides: TGCAGTGCTGGGACTAGCGTCTCCTACAATGAGCAGTTCTTC.

The chain's CDR3 is CATSGTGSNTGELFF. CDR3 nucleotide sequence: TGTGCCACCAGCGGCACAGGGTCGAACACCGGGGAGCTGTTTTTT. V usage is TRBV24-1 and J usage is TRBJ2-2, with a weak D call TRBD1 (6 bases). This CDR3 is 15 amino acids long. Germline V gives CDR1 KGHDR, CDR2 SFDVKD. V was pared by 7 bases and J by 0 bases, with 11 bases between.

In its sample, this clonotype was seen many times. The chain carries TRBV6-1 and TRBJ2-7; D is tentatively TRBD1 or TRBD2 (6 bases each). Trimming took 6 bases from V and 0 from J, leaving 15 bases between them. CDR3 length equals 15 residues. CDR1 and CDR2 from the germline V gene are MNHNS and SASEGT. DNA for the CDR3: TGTGCCAGCAGGCCCGGGGGCTTGAGCTCCTACGAGCAGTACTTC. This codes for CASRPGGLSSYEQYF.

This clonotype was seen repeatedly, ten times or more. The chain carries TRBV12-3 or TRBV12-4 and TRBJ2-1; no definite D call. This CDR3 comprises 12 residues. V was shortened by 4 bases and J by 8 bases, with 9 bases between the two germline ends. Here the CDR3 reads CASSSSVYEQFF. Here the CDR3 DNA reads TGTGCCAGCAGTTCTAGTGTATATGAGCAGTTCTTC.

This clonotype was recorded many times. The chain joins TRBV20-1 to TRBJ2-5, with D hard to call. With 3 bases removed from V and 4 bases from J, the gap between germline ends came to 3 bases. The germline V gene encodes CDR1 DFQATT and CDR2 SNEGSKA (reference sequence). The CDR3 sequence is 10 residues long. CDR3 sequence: CSASAETQYF. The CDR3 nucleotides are TGCAGTGCTAGTGCAGAGACCCAGTACTTC.

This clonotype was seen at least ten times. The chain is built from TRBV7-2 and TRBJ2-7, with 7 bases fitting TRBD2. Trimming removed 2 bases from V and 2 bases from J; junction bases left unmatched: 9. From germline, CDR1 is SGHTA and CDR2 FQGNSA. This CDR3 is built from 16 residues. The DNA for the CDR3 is TGTGCCAGCAGCTTATCGGCGGGAGATCCCCCCTACGAGCAGTACTTC. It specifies CASSLSAGDPPYEQYF.

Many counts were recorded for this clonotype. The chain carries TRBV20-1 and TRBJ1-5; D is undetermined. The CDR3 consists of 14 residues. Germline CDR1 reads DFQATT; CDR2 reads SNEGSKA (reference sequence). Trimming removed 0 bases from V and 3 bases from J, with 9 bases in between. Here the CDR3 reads CSARDGTVNQPQHF. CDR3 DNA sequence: TGCAGTGCTAGAGATGGAACGGTCAATCAGCCCCAGCATTTT.

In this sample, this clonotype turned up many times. CDR3 coding DNA: TGCAGTGCAGGGCGAAATGGGGAAAAACTGTTTTTT. This gives the protein CSAGRNGEKLFF. This chain links TRBV20-1 with TRBJ1-4, with unresolved D. The CDR3 covers 12 residues. Trimming pared 6 bases from V and 8 bases from J, leaving 13 bases between. Germline values: CDR1 DFQATT, CDR2 SNEGSKA (reference sequence).

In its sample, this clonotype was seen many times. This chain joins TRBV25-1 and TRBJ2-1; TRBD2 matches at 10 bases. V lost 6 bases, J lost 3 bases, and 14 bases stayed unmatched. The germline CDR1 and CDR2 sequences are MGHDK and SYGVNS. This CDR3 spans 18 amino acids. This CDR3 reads CASSRRGLAGEYYNEQFF. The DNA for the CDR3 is TGTGCCAGCAGCCGTCGGGGGCTAGCGGGGGAATACTACAATGAGCAGTTCTTC. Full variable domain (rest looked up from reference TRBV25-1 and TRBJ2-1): EADIYQTPRYLVIGTGKKITLECSQTMGHDKMYWYQQDPGMELHLIHYSYGVNSTEKGDLSSESTVSRIRTEHFPLTLESARPSHTSQYLCASSRRGLAGEYYNEQFFGPGTRLTVL.